Below are 25 T cell receptor beta chains sequenced from a single sample in a study of shared clonotypes between healthy human individuals. Sequencing used immunoSEQ multiplex PCR; TCRdb keeps in-frame clones, though not all of them. The repertoire has around 500,000 clones, less than 80% of them found once; the top ten carry 12%. The specimen sequenced was PBMCs. The receptor set was obtained from a woman aged 40 to 49 in good health. Some clones in this sample may be carry-over from other donors' samples.

The chain links TRBV2 to TRBJ2-1; the D is unclear. Trimming took off 2 bases at V and 2 bases at J, with 4 bases between the two ends. The CDR3 covers 13 residues. CDR1 is SNHLY and CDR2 is FYNNEI in the germline V gene. The DNA for the CDR3 is TGTGCCAGCAGTGAACGAGCCTACAATGAGCAGTTCTTC. Translated: CASSERAYNEQFF.

The CDR3 protein is CAWSAGGNEKLFF. CDR3 bases: TGTGCCTGGAGTGCGGGGGGAAATGAAAAACTGTTTTTT. The V and J genes are TRBV30 and TRBJ1-4; possible D gene TRBD1, 5 bases. V gave up 1 base and J gave up 5 bases, with 8 bases separating them. Germline CDR1 and CDR2: GTSNPN and SVGIG (reference sequence). CDR3 length: 13 residues.

The chain uses TRBV9 and TRBJ1-4; D not certain. The CDR3 spans 14 residues. Between the trimmed V and J ends, which lost 0 bases and 6 bases, there was a span of 9 bases. Germline V gene sequence: CDR1 SGDLS, CDR2 YYNGEE. CDR3 in DNA: TGTGCCAGCAGCGTAGCCCCGACGGATGAAAAACTGTTTTTT. This gives the protein CASSVAPTDEKLFF.

The rearrangement uses TRBV5-4 and TRBJ2-1, with 11 bases fitting TRBD2. The CDR3 has 15 residues. The J segment lost 2 bases and the V segment lost 9 bases, leaving 7 bases of the junction unmatched. Germline V CDR1 and CDR2: SGHNT, YYREEE (reference sequence). CDR3 amino acids: CATLAGGSTYNEQFF. The CDR3 DNA reads as TGTGCCACGCTAGCGGGAGGTTCCACCTACAATGAGCAGTTCTTC.

This chain joins TRBV5-1 and TRBJ1-4; TRBD1 matches at 8 bases. Germline CDR1 SGHRS, CDR2 YFSETQ. J gave up 2 bases and V 4 bases, and 4 bases lay outside the gene matches. The CDR3 runs to 15 residues. CDR3 sequence: CASSPGQGTNEKLFF. The CDR3 coding sequence is TGCGCCAGCAGCCCTGGACAGGGCACTAATGAAAAACTGTTTTTT. The whole variable domain, remainder taken from reference TRBV5-1 and TRBJ1-4, is KAGVTQTPRYLIKTRGQQVTLSCSPISGHRSVSWYQQTPGQGLQFLFEYFSETQRNKGNFPGRFSGRQFSNSRSEMNVSTLELGDSALYLCASSPGQGTNEKLFFGSGTQLSVL.

The chain carries TRBV7-9 and TRBJ2-1; D perhaps matches TRBD2 (6 bases). The germline CDR1 and CDR2 sequences are SEHNR and FQNEAQ (reference sequence). V was pared by 1 base and J by 8 bases, with 12 bases between. CDR3 size: 14 residues. CDR3 nucleotides: TGTGCCAGCAGCTTAGAGGGGAGGAACTATGAGCAGTTCTTC. Protein product: CASSLEGRNYEQFF.

This clone was found a few times. V and J are TRBV7-9 and TRBJ2-1, with 7 bases that match TRBD1. CDR3 length: 13 residues. V gave up 5 bases and J gave up 5 bases; unmatched junction bases: 3. The germline gives CDR1 SEHNR, CDR2 FQNEAQ (reference sequence). CDR3 in DNA: TGTGCCAGCAGCGCCGGGACAGACAATGAGCAGTTCTTC. It translates to CASSAGTDNEQFF.

V is TRBV11-2 and J is TRBJ1-1; D is unclear. Germline lookup yields CDR1 SGHAT and CDR2 FQNNGV. This CDR3 spans 14 amino acids. V was shortened by 5 bases and J by 2 bases, with 12 bases between the two germline ends. The CDR3 sequence: CASSPGHFNTEAFF. The CDR3 nucleotides read TGTGCCAGCAGCCCCGGGCACTTCAACACTGAAGCTTTCTTT.

This rearrangement joins TRBV7-9 to TRBJ2-5; D is unresolved. V was cut by 1 base and J by 7 bases, with 4 bases left in between. The CDR3 runs 11 residues. The germline gives CDR1 SEHNR, CDR2 FQNEAQ (reference sequence). The CDR3 sequence: CASSLEATQYF. As DNA, the CDR3 is TGTGCCAGCAGCTTAGAAGCGACCCAGTACTTC. Full variable domain (missing parts from reference TRBV7-9 and TRBJ2-5): DTGVSQNPRHKITKRGQNVTFRCDPISEHNRLYWYRQTLGQGPEFLTYFQNEAQLEKSRLLSDRFSAERPKGSFSTLEIQRTEQGDSAMYLCASSLEATQYFGPGTRLLVL.

CDR3 sequence: CASKNSGSDTQYF. The CDR3 DNA sequence: TGTGCCAGTAAGAATAGTGGTTCAGATACGCAGTATTTT. The gene calls are TRBV19 and TRBJ2-3; D unclear. The length of the CDR3 is 13 residues. Between the trimmed V and J ends, which lost 7 bases and 4 bases, there was a span of 12 bases. Looked up from germline, CDR1 is LNHDA and CDR2 is SQIVND (reference sequence).

J is TRBJ2-1 and V is TRBV7-9, with 10 bases matching TRBD1. From germline, CDR1 is SEHNR and CDR2 FQNEAQ (reference sequence). The V segment lost 11 bases and the J segment 4 bases; nucleotides outside the gene matches: 2. The length of the CDR3 is 12 residues. The CDR3 loop is CAGQGGYNEQFF. The CDR3 DNA sequence: TGTGCCGGACAGGGGGGATACAATGAGCAGTTCTTC.

This sequence joins TRBV4-2 and TRBJ2-1; D is possibly TRBD2 (6 bases). Trimming removed 3 bases from V and 6 bases from J, with 24 bases in between. The CDR3 extends over 18 amino acids. Germline V gene sequence: CDR1 LGHNA, CDR2 YNFKEQ. The CDR3 DNA is TGTGCCAGCAGCCAGACAGAAACTAGCCACCCCGGCCCCAATGAGCAGTTCTTC. Its protein is CASSQTETSHPGPNEQFF.

This sequence joins TRBV5-8 and TRBJ2-1; no clear D. The CDR3 spans 15 residues. Germline CDR1 SGHTS, CDR2 YDEGEE. Trimming took 4 bases from V and 3 from J, leaving 14 bases between them. The CDR3 region is CASSPGFSHYNEQFF. DNA of the CDR3: TGTGCCAGCAGCCCGGGCTTTTCCCACTACAATGAGCAGTTCTTC.

J is TRBJ2-1 and V is TRBV7-9, with 9 nucleotides matching TRBD1. Germline lookup yields CDR1 SEHNR and CDR2 FQNEAQ (reference sequence). The CDR3 has 12 amino acids. The V and J ends lost 1 base and 13 bases, in that order; junction bases with no gene match: 2. Here the CDR3 reads CASSLGTGDQFF. CDR3 in DNA: TGTGCCAGCAGCTTAGGGACAGGGGATCAGTTCTTC.

V gene TRBV28 combines with J gene TRBJ2-3; 12 nucleotides align to TRBD2. Germline V gene sequence: CDR1 MDHEN, CDR2 SYDVKM. CDR3 size: 16 residues. After removal of 7 bases from V and 5 bases from J, the junction contained 10 bases not matched to a gene. The CDR3 reads CASNPLAGGLGDTQYF. Here the CDR3 DNA reads TGTGCCAGCAACCCACTAGCGGGAGGACTCGGAGATACGCAGTATTTT.

With regard to this clone: The sample carries other DNA sequences with the same CDR3. The chain combines TRBV5-1 with TRBJ2-5; 7 nucleotides agree with TRBD2. Unmatched junction bases numbered 2, after V lost 2 bases and J lost 1 base. The CDR3 is 14 amino acids. Per the germline V gene, CDR1 is SGHRS and CDR2 is YFSETQ. The CDR3 spells CASSLAGPQETQYF. DNA of the CDR3: TGCGCCAGCAGCTTAGCGGGACCCCAAGAGACCCAGTACTTC.

V gene TRBV28 combines with J gene TRBJ1-5, with 7 bases matching TRBD1. Germline loops: CDR1 MDHEN, CDR2 SYDVKM. V gave up 6 bases and J gave up 5 bases; unmatched junction bases: 4. The CDR3 extends over 13 amino acids. The CDR3 sequence: CASRSGTDQPQHF. In DNA form, the CDR3 reads TGTGCCAGCAGGTCCGGGACAGATCAGCCCCAGCATTTT. The full variable domain, its missing parts supplied by reference TRBV28 and TRBJ1-5, is DVKVTQSSRYLVKRTGEKVFLECVQDMDHENMFWYRQDPGLGLRLIYFSYDVKMKEKGDIPEGYSVSREKKERFSLILESASTNQTSMYLCASRSGTDQPQHFGDGTRLSIL.

Comment on this clone: A single base separates this from a much larger clone, so it may be a read error. This sample includes further DNA sequences coding for the same CDR3. The chain links TRBV15 to TRBJ2-1; 12 bases are shared with TRBD2. V dropped 3 bases and J dropped 9; count of bases not matched to a gene: 9. CDR1 LNHNV and CDR2 YYDKDF come from the germline V gene (reference sequence). CDR3 length: 16 amino acids. The CDR3, as DNA: TGTGCCACCAGCAGGGATAGACTAGCGGGAGCCGTTGAGCAGTTCTTC. Protein: CATSRDRLAGAVEQFF. Using reference TRBV15 and TRBJ2-1 for the parts outside the CDR3, the full variable domain is DAMVIQNPRYQVTQFGKPVTLSCSQTLNHNVMYWYQQKSSQAPKLLFHYYDKDFNNEADTPDNFQSRRPNTSFCFLDIRSPGLGDTAMYLCATSRDRLAGAVEQFFGPGTRLTVL.

The chain combines TRBV27 with TRBJ1-5, with D maybe TRBD1 (5 bases). Germline V CDR1 and CDR2: MNHEY, SMNVEV (reference sequence). The V and J ends lost 3 bases and 5 bases respectively, with 11 bases between them. The CDR3 has 14 residues. Written as DNA, the CDR3 is TGTGCCAGCAGTTTCCAGGGCTTAGATCAGCCCCAGCATTTT. It specifies CASSFQGLDQPQHF.

This chain links TRBV27 with TRBJ1-1; D perhaps matches TRBD1 (5 bases). This CDR3 spans 16 amino acids. Looked up from germline, CDR1 is MNHEY and CDR2 is SMNVEV (reference sequence). V lost 5 bases, J lost 5 bases, and 21 bases lay in between. Written as DNA, the CDR3 is TGTGCCAGCAGTCCACCCTTCTTGGGGCGTCGAACTGAAGCTTTCTTT. Protein: CASSPPFLGRRTEAFF.

The V call is TRBV27, the J call TRBJ1-5; the D is unclear. Germline CDR1 MNHEY, CDR2 SMNVEV (reference sequence). This CDR3 is 14 amino acids long. Trimming stripped 5 bases from V and 0 bases from J, with 8 bases between. CDR3 protein: CASSGEFSNQPQHF. For the CDR3, the DNA is TGTGCCAGCAGTGGGGAATTTAGCAATCAGCCCCAGCATTTT.

The chain carries TRBV14 and TRBJ2-3; TRBD2 matches 13 bases. The germline gives CDR1 SGHDN, CDR2 FVKESK. The CDR3 loop spans 16 amino acids. V trimming: 3 bases; J trimming: 3 bases; junction bases outside the gene matches: 3. The CDR3 region is CASSHGLAGATDTQYF. The CDR3 nucleotides read TGTGCCAGCAGCCATGGACTAGCGGGAGCAACAGATACGCAGTATTTT.

The chain carries TRBV29-1 and TRBJ2-5; D may be TRBD2 (5 bases). Germline CDR1 reads SQVTM; CDR2 reads ANQGSEA. The germline V and J ends were trimmed by 5 bases and 0 bases, with 22 bases remaining between them. The CDR3 has 17 residues. The CDR3 nucleotides are TGCAGCGTTAGCTCTCTCAGTATCCAGAGGGACCAAGAGACCCAGTACTTC. Translation gives CSVSSLSIQRDQETQYF.

This chain connects TRBV2 to TRBJ2-6, with D possibly being TRBD1 (6 bases). Germline V gene data show CDR1 as SNHLY and CDR2 as FYNNEI. Trimming took off 8 bases at V and 0 bases at J, with 17 bases between the two ends. This CDR3 is 17 amino acids long. DNA of the CDR3: TGTGCCAGCGGGGGCGGCCTAATCACCTCTGGGGCCAACGTCCTGACTTTC. It specifies CASGGGLITSGANVLTF.

The chain couples TRBV19 to TRBJ2-1; 7 positions match TRBD2. Per germline, CDR1 LNHDA and CDR2 SQIVND (reference sequence). V gave up 1 base and J gave up 6 bases; unmatched junction bases: 6. This CDR3 contains 15 residues. The CDR3 here is CASSIGLARSNEQFF. The CDR3 nucleotides are TGTGCCAGTAGTATAGGACTAGCCCGGTCCAATGAGCAGTTCTTC. The entire variable domain, with the rest obtained from reference TRBV19 and TRBJ2-1, is as follows: DGGITQSPKYLFRKEGQNVTLSCEQNLNHDAMYWYRQDPGQGLRLIYYSQIVNDFQKGDIAEGYSVSREKKESFPLTVTSAQKNPTAFYLCASSIGLARSNEQFFGPGTRLTVL.